Listed here is a single T cell receptor beta chain. Its antigen is unidentified. Germline V gene sequence: CDR1 MGHRA, CDR2 YSYEKL. J gave up 4 bases and V 1 base, and 8 bases lay outside the gene matches. The CDR3 extends over 16 amino acids. The sample is drawn from a study of vaccination effects on CD4 cells after COVID-19. Profiling relied on immunoSEQ multiplex PCR, and the TCRdb table lists in-frame clones only, not all of them. Of almost 40,000 clones listed, over 80% are singletons. Culture proceeded for about 11 days, and CD4+ T cells were then isolated. The clonotype comes from a human donor who received a COVID-19 vaccine. The specimen was CD4+ T cells from PBMCs cultured without peptide, collected before COVID-19 vaccination. The chain carries TRBV4-1 and TRBJ1-1; 8 positions agree with TRBD1. CDR3 amino acids: CASSQGTGRRGTEAFF. CDR3 nucleotides: TGCGCCAGCAGCCAAGGGACAGGGAGACGGGGCACTGAAGCTTTCTTT.